This TCR beta chain was sequenced in a study of tumor-infiltrating lymphocytes in glioblastoma multiforme. Study-wide points: No surface-marker sorting into functional T cell subtypes was done.

With regard to this clonotype: No antigen is known for it. The junction does not match germline at one end; this may be a read error.

Germline CDR1 SGHAT, CDR2 FQNNGV. CDR3 length: 13 residues. TCRB libraries came from RNA via three nested multiplex PCR rounds. TCRdb called the multiplex PCR reads again in MiXCR, with one record for every CDR3 protein. The table includes thousands of distinct CDR3 sequences, 65% to 80% detected once. The chain joins TRBV11-2 to TRBJ2-7; TRBD1 matches 7 bases. Sequenced sample: brain tumor tissue. This receptor was identified in a male donor with glioblastoma. The CDR3 loop reads CANSRDRAYEQYF. DNA of the CDR3: TGTGCCAACAGCCGAGACAGGGCATACGAGCAGTACTTC.